This is a list of T cell receptor beta chains from one sample in a study of T cell responses to AZD1222 COVID-19 vaccine. TCRdb keeps only in-frame clones here, not all; method: immunoSEQ multiplex PCR. The table has 100,000 to 150,000 clones, 87% seen once. The sample consisted of peripheral blood, taken on day 0 of AZD1222 vaccination. Source of these receptors: an adult in good health. Both conserved end residues are part of each CDR3. Fields, in order: V gene, D gene, J gene, clone size, CDR3 protein, CDR3 DNA. The D gene is left open where the match is weak. Clone size is shown for a subset of rows, as once, few, many or a class of expanded clone.

TRBV4-1	TRBD1	TRBJ1-2	NA	CASSPVGRGFYGYTF	TGCGCCAGCAGCCCTGTGGGCAGGGGGTTCTATGGCTACACCTTC
TRBV7-9	NA	TRBJ2-7	once	CASSWAVYEQYF	TGTGCCAGCAGCTGGGCGGTGTACGAGCAGTACTTC
TRBV18	NA	TRBJ1-4	NA	CASSWGRVGTNEKLFF	TGTGCCAGCTCCTGGGGCAGGGTCGGAACTAATGAAAAACTGTTTTTT
TRBV29-1	NA	TRBJ2-7	NA	CSVGAASPYEQYF	TGCAGCGTTGGGGCGGCCAGCCCCTACGAGCAGTACTTC
TRBV10-3	TRBD2	TRBJ2-7	NA	CAISESNVWRGDYYEQYF	TGTGCCATCAGTGAGTCGAATGTCTGGCGGGGGGACTACTACGAGCAGTACTTC
TRBV15	NA	TRBJ1-1	once	CATSSRQFTGPEAFF	TGTGCCACCAGCTCCCGACAGTTTACGGGCCCTGAAGCTTTCTTT
TRBV5-1	NA	TRBJ1-4	NA	CASSPGEKLFF	TGCGCCAGCAGCCCCGGTGAAAAACTGTTTTTT
TRBV7-9	NA	TRBJ2-7	NA	CASSSTDGLRGYEQYF	TGTGCCAGCAGCTCCACGGACGGCTTAAGGGGCTACGAGCAGTACTTC
TRBV6-5	NA	TRBJ1-1	NA	CASSTMGGFAEAFF	TGTGCCAGCAGTACCATGGGGGGTTTCGCTGAAGCTTTCTTT
TRBV10-1	TRBD1	TRBJ1-1	NA	CARRQGGTEAFF	TGCGCCCGCCGACAGGGAGGCACTGAAGCTTTCTTT
TRBV11-2	TRBD2	TRBJ2-5	once	CASSPRGARGETQYF	TGTGCCAGCAGCCCGAGGGGAGCGCGGGGGGAGACCCAGTACTTC
TRBV4-2	TRBD1	TRBJ2-3	NA	CASSQRDRDTDTQYF	TGTGCCAGCAGCCAAAGGGACAGGGACACAGATACGCAGTATTTT
TRBV27	NA	TRBJ1-5	NA	CASSPTALGPKNQPQHF	TGTGCCAGCAGTCCCACGGCATTGGGCCCCAAGAATCAGCCCCAGCATTTT
TRBV13	TRBD1	TRBJ2-4	NA	CASSSRQGLSPKNIQYF	TGTGCCAGCAGCTCCCGACAGGGGCTATCCCCCAAAAACATTCAGTACTTC
TRBV11-2	NA	TRBJ2-7	NA	CASTMGGSYEQYF	TGTGCCAGCACCATGGGGGGCTCCTACGAGCAGTACTTC
TRBV9	NA	TRBJ2-2	NA	CASSVGWNTGELFF	TGTGCCAGCAGCGTAGGTTGGAACACCGGGGAGCTGTTTTTT
TRBV19	NA	TRBJ1-1	NA	CASSIEMGTEAFF	TGTGCCAGTAGTATAGAGATGGGCACTGAAGCTTTCTTT
TRBV12-2	NA	TRBJ1-1	NA	CASRLAEPDDGDTEAFF	TGTGCAAGTCGCTTAGCGGAGCCGGACGACGGGGACACTGAAGCTTTCTTT
TRBV7-2	TRBD1	TRBJ2-7	NA	CASSSTGGPYEQYF	TGTGCCAGCAGCTCCACAGGGGGACCTTACGAGCAGTACTTC
TRBV2	NA	TRBJ2-7	few	CASASGTFPYEQYF	TGTGCCAGCGCCTCCGGGACATTTCCTTACGAGCAGTACTTC
TRBV7-9	NA	TRBJ2-7	NA	CASSPAGLYEQYF	TGTGCCAGCAGCCCTGCCGGACTGTACGAGCAGTACTTC
TRBV5-1	NA	TRBJ1-6	NA	CASSLGDTGNSPLHF	TGCGCCAGCAGCTTGGGGGACACGGGAAATTCACCCCTCCACTTT
TRBV27	NA	TRBJ1-4	NA	CASSQVAGSTNEKLFF	TGTGCCAGCAGTCAAGTAGCAGGGTCGACTAATGAAAAACTGTTTTTT
TRBV30	TRBD1	TRBJ1-2	NA	CACIGAGTVERGYTF	TGTGCCTGCATCGGGGCCGGGACAGTCGAACGGGGCTACACCTTC
TRBV25-1	NA	TRBJ2-1	NA	CASSGGGYYNEQFF	TGTGCCAGCAGTGGGGGGGGCTACTACAATGAGCAGTTCTTC
TRBV7-9	NA	TRBJ1-2	once	CASSSWATGANYGYTF	TGTGCCAGCAGCTCGTGGGCGACAGGAGCTAACTATGGCTACACCTTC
TRBV9	NA	TRBJ1-6	NA	CASAEQLGSPLHF	TGTGCCAGCGCGGAGCAATTAGGGTCACCCCTCCACTTT
TRBV7-2	NA	TRBJ1-1	NA	CASSRRGNTEAFF	TGTGCCAGCAGCCGCCGTGGGAACACTGAAGCTTTCTTT
TRBV13	TRBD2	TRBJ2-1	NA	CASSLYSGGYNEQFF	TGTGCCAGCAGCTTATATAGCGGGGGATACAATGAGCAGTTCTTC
TRBV30	NA	TRBJ1-5	NA	CAWSPDGWYQPQHF	TGTGCCTGGAGTCCGGATGGGTGGTATCAGCCCCAGCATTTT
TRBV29-1	TRBD1	TRBJ1-3	NA	CSVLLYRGSGNTIYF	TGCAGCGTCCTCCTCTACAGGGGCTCTGGAAACACCATATATTTT
TRBV5-1	NA	TRBJ1-1	NA	CASSLGGVRNTEAFF	TGCGCCAGCAGCTTGGGAGGGGTGCGGAACACTGAGGCTTTCTTT
TRBV13	TRBD1	TRBJ1-5	NA	CASSLGRQGNQPQHF	TGTGCCAGCAGCTTAGGAAGACAGGGGAATCAGCCCCAGCATTTT
TRBV6-2/TRBV6-3	NA	TRBJ1-2	NA	CASSSGGYTF	TGTGCCAGCAGTTCGGGTGGCTACACCTTC
TRBV27	TRBD1	TRBJ2-7	NA	CASSPSGQYSYEQYF	TGTGCCAGCAGTCCATCGGGACAGTACTCCTACGAGCAGTACTTC
TRBV13	TRBD2	TRBJ2-7	NA	CASSLSSRTRDYEQYF	TGTGCCAGCAGCTTGTCTAGTCGGACTAGGGACTACGAGCAGTACTTC
TRBV2	NA	TRBJ2-3	NA	CASRKGADTQYF	TGTGCCAGCAGGAAGGGGGCAGATACGCAGTATTTT
TRBV27	NA	TRBJ2-7	NA	CASSSPQSSYEQYF	TGTGCCAGCAGTTCCCCACAGAGCTCCTACGAGCAGTACTTC
TRBV5-4	NA	TRBJ2-7	once	CASSLGRTVPYEQYF	TGTGCCAGCAGCTTGGGGCGGACTGTCCCCTACGAGCAGTACTTC
TRBV10-3	NA	TRBJ2-7	NA	CAISPGPTSYEQYF	TGTGCCATCAGTCCGGGACCGACGTCCTACGAGCAGTACTTC
TRBV4-3	NA	TRBJ1-1	NA	CASSQDLSDPEAFF	TGCGCCAGCAGCCAAGATTTGTCAGACCCTGAAGCTTTCTTT
TRBV9	NA	TRBJ1-3	NA	CASSVSSSGNTIYF	TGTGCCAGCAGCGTAAGCAGCTCTGGAAACACCATATATTTT
TRBV13	TRBD2	TRBJ2-2	NA	CASSSLAGAFTGELFF	TGTGCCAGCAGCTCACTAGCGGGGGCCTTCACCGGGGAGCTGTTTTTT
TRBV24-1	NA	TRBJ1-6	NA	CATSDLVEGRQSPLHF	TGTGCCACCAGTGATTTGGTGGAGGGAAGGCAGTCACCCCTCCACTTT
TRBV2	TRBD1	TRBJ1-4	NA	CASRVTGYEKLFF	TGTGCCAGCAGGGTGACAGGGTACGAAAAACTGTTTTTT
TRBV27	NA	TRBJ1-5	few	CASSPEHSSNQPQHF	TGTGCCAGCAGTCCCGAACATAGTAGCAATCAGCCCCAGCATTTT
TRBV5-1	NA	TRBJ2-5	NA	CASSQGGRGPKETQYF	TGCGCCAGCAGCCAGGGGGGGCGGGGGCCCAAAGAGACCCAGTACTTC
TRBV18	TRBD1	TRBJ2-5	NA	CASSPSTDRVETQYF	TGTGCCAGCTCACCATCGACTGACAGGGTTGAGACCCAGTACTTC